One and the same sample provided the 32 T cell receptor beta chains below, sequenced in a study of response to subunit inactivated influenza vaccine (dated by TCRdb to the late 2010s). Library prep was done by RT-PCR. Sequencing used an Illumina HiSeq 2500. Starting from the raw public reads, TCRdb applied fastp trimming at Q25, assembled clones with MiXCR and retained in-frame beta chains. Rows matching on CDR3 protein sequence are summarized as one entry with the most common DNA and genes. This sample holds 600,000 to 850,000 distinct CDR3 sequences; around 15% were observed only once. The top ten clonotypes cover 7.5% to 9% of the sample. Source: PBMCs from blood, taken 14 days before vaccination. These receptors all come from a man aged 45-65 years who received an inactivated influenza vaccine. Donor details come from another sample of the same person, matched by shared clones.

The table lists this clonotype with many counts. The chain joins TRBV7-2 to TRBJ1-3; weak D call: TRBD1 (6 bases). V dropped 4 bases and J dropped 0 bases, with 13 bases sitting between them. The V gene's germline CDR1 is SGHTA and CDR2 FQGNSA. CDR3 length: 16 residues. The CDR3 region has the DNA TGTGCCAGCAGCTGGGTACAGGGTCTCTCTGGAAACACCATATATTTT. Translation gives CASSWVQGLSGNTIYF. Full variable domain (outside the CDR3, taken from reference TRBV7-2 and TRBJ1-3): GAGVSQSPSNKVTEKGKDVELRCDPISGHTALYWYRQSLGQGLEFLIYFQGNSAPDKSGLPSDRFSAERTGGSVSTLTIQRTQQEDSAVYLCASSWVQGLSGNTIYFGEGSWLTVV.

There are a few counts of this clonotype. This chain connects TRBV4-1 to TRBJ2-1; 8 bases fit TRBD2. V gave up 1 base and J gave up 3 bases; unmatched junction bases: 8. In germline, CDR1 is MGHRA, CDR2 YSYEKL. The CDR3 totals 17 residues. Here the CDR3 reads CASSQGGGGRLYNEQFF. CDR3 bases: TGCGCCAGCAGCCAAGGGGGAGGCGGGAGGCTCTACAATGAGCAGTTCTTC.

This clonotype was picked up a small number of times. J is TRBJ2-7 and V is TRBV4-1, with TRBD2 as a possible D gene (6 bases). Germline CDR1 and CDR2: MGHRA and YSYEKL. Trimming left V 3 bases short and J 1 base short, with 13 bases between. The CDR3 runs 15 residues. The CDR3: CASSQRDSRSYEQYF. The CDR3 DNA is TGCGCCAGCAGCCAGCGGGACTCCAGGTCCTACGAGCAGTACTTC.

This clonotype was seen a handful of times. At one end the junction does not follow the germline gene, possibly because of a read error. The chain links TRBV3-1 to TRBJ1-4; D is unclear. The CDR3 runs 13 residues. Germline CDR1 is LGHDT and CDR2 is YNNKEL (reference sequence). CDR3 region: CASSLLDAQNLFF. The CDR3, as DNA: TGTGCCAGCAGCCTACTCGATGCCCAAAACCTGTTTTTT.

The V gene is TRBV7-9, the J gene TRBJ2-3; 8 bases agree with TRBD1. V trimming: 3 bases; J trimming: 1 base; junction bases outside the gene matches: 3. Germline V gene data show CDR1 as SEHNR and CDR2 as FQNEAQ (reference sequence). This CDR3 is built from 15 residues. CDR3: CASSFGTGGTDTQYF. The CDR3 nucleotides are TGTGCCAGCAGCTTCGGGACAGGCGGCACAGATACGCAGTATTTT.

V and J are TRBV27 and TRBJ1-2; TRBD1 matches 7 bases. The V segment lost 6 bases and the J segment 4 bases; nucleotides outside the gene matches: 8. This CDR3 has 14 residues. Germline loops: CDR1 MNHEY, CDR2 SMNVEV (reference sequence). The CDR3 is CASSPDRSIYGYTF. DNA for the CDR3: TGTGCCAGCAGCCCGGACAGGAGTATCTATGGCTACACCTTC.

This clonotype was detected only a few times. The chain recombines TRBV20-1 with TRBJ1-1, with a tentative D call TRBD1 (6 bases). The V gene lost 3 bases and the J gene lost 0 bases, with 8 bases spanning the gap. From germline, CDR1 is DFQATT and CDR2 SNEGSKA (reference sequence). This CDR3 has 13 residues. CDR3 sequence reads: CSASGGLNTEAFF. As DNA, the CDR3 is TGCAGTGCTAGCGGGGGCCTGAACACTGAAGCTTTCTTT.

CDR3 protein: CAITPGRTSNTEAFF. DNA for the CDR3: TGTGCCATCACCCCCGGGAGGACTTCGAACACTGAAGCTTTCTTT. The V and J genes are TRBV10-3 and TRBJ1-1; D is undetermined. Trimming removed 7 bases at V and 1 base at J, with 16 bases between. This CDR3 region has 15 residues. Germline V gene sequence: CDR1 ENHRY, CDR2 SYGVKD.

The rearrangement joins TRBV7-2 to TRBJ2-7; 9 bases match TRBD2. CDR1 and CDR2 from the germline V gene are SGHTA and FQGNSA. V lost 2 bases and J lost 6; bases outside the gene matches: 5. CDR3 length: 14 amino acids. This chain's CDR3 is CASSLTSGSGEQYF. The CDR3 DNA sequence: TGTGCCAGCAGCTTAACTAGCGGGTCTGGCGAGCAGTACTTC.

This clonotype was recorded at least ten times. The rearrangement uses TRBV7-2 and TRBJ2-7; D tentatively fits TRBD1 or TRBD2 (5 bases each). Trimming cost V 1 base and J 0 bases, with 13 bases left between them. Germline loops: CDR1 SGHTA, CDR2 FQGNSA. The CDR3 is made up of 16 amino acids. The CDR3 DNA reads as TGTGCCAGCAGCTTAGTTTCCGGTGGGGGCTCCTACGAGCAGTACTTC. Protein product: CASSLVSGGGSYEQYF.

This clonotype has just a few counts. This chain connects TRBV9 to TRBJ2-7, with 10 bases lining up with TRBD1. CDR3 size: 14 residues. In germline, CDR1 is SGDLS, CDR2 YYNGEE. Trimming cost V 2 bases and J 5 bases; bases outside gene matches: 4. CDR3 DNA: TGTGCCAGCAGCGTGGGACAGGGGAAGGACGAGCAGTACTTC. Translating it yields CASSVGQGKDEQYF.

The CDR3 here is CASSSRSGARFF. The DNA of the CDR3 is TGTGCCAGCAGTTCGAGGTCGGGGGCCCGGTTCTTC. The V gene is TRBV12-3 or TRBV12-4, the J gene TRBJ2-1; possibly TRBD1 or TRBD2 for D (6 bases each). The CDR3 has 12 amino acids. Trimming left V 4 bases short and J 15 bases short, with 16 bases between.

The chain combines TRBV9 with TRBJ2-3; TRBD2 matches 11 bases. Unmatched junction bases numbered 3, after V lost 4 bases and J lost 8 bases. The CDR3 is 13 residues long. The germline V gene has CDR1 SGDLS and CDR2 YYNGEE. CDR3 nucleotides: TGTGCCAGCAGCACCGGGACTAGCGGTACGCAGTATTTT. This sequence encodes CASSTGTSGTQYF.

This clonotype was seen a handful of times. The J gene is TRBJ2-1, the V gene TRBV5-1; the D gene could be TRBD1 or TRBD2 (6 bases each). Between the trimmed V and J ends, which lost 6 bases and 4 bases, there was a span of 17 bases. CDR3 size: 15 residues. The germline CDR1 and CDR2 sequences are SGHRS and YFSETQ. CDR3 residues: CASTLGGLPYNEQFF. CDR3 DNA sequence: TGCGCCAGCACCCTGGGGGGCCTTCCTTACAATGAGCAGTTCTTC.

Ten or more counts support this clonotype. The V and J genes are TRBV4-3 and TRBJ2-1; possible D gene TRBD2, 5 bases. V dropped 0 bases and J dropped 4 bases, with 13 bases sitting between them. CDR1 is LGHNA and CDR2 is YSLEER in the germline V gene. CDR3 length: 16 residues. The DNA for the CDR3 is TGCGCCAGCAGCCAAGACGTAGGGCTAGCTTACAATGAGCAGTTCTTC. Its translation: CASSQDVGLAYNEQFF.

There are many counts of this clonotype. The chain recombines TRBV12-3 or TRBV12-4 with TRBJ1-1, with TRBD1 matching over 7 bases. Trimming removed 3 bases from V and 6 bases from J; junction bases left unmatched: 1. CDR3 length: 12 residues. The CDR3 region is CASSLTGSEAFF. For the CDR3, the DNA is TGTGCCAGCAGTTTGACAGGGTCTGAAGCTTTCTTT.

The table lists this clonotype with many counts. This chain links TRBV12-3 or TRBV12-4 with TRBJ2-1; the D gene is possibly TRBD2 (6 bases). Between the trimmed V and J ends, which lost 6 bases and 0 bases, there was a span of 15 bases. This CDR3 has 16 residues. This CDR3 is CASRDPGLSSYNEQFF. For the CDR3, the DNA is TGTGCCAGCAGGGACCCGGGACTGAGCTCCTACAATGAGCAGTTCTTC.

This chain uses TRBV12-3 or TRBV12-4 with TRBJ2-5; TRBD2 matches at 10 bases. CDR3 length: 15 amino acids. V shed 4 bases and J 7 bases; nucleotides not matched to a gene: 9. DNA for the CDR3: TGTGCCAGCAGTTCGACTAGCGGGCCCCAGGGGACCCAGTACTTC. Its translation is CASSSTSGPQGTQYF.

The gene calls are TRBV6-6 and TRBJ2-5; 8 bases are shared with TRBD2. The CDR3 totals 12 residues. V lost 6 bases and J lost 10; bases outside the gene matches: 7. Germline V gene lookup returns CDR1 MNHNY and CDR2 SVGAGI (reference sequence). The CDR3 reads CASSSSGSDQYF. The DNA for the CDR3 is TGTGCCAGCAGCTCCAGCGGGAGCGACCAGTACTTC.

This clonotype showed up many times. This chain uses TRBV29-1 with TRBJ2-1, with 7 bases that match TRBD2. This CDR3 region has 13 residues. In germline, CDR1 is SQVTM, CDR2 ANQGSEA. V gave up 4 bases and J gave up 3 bases; unmatched junction bases: 3. In DNA form, the CDR3 reads TGCAGCGTTGGGGGGGGATTCTACAATGAGCAGTTCTTC. Its protein is CSVGGGFYNEQFF.

This clonotype was seen repeatedly, ten times or more. This chain joins TRBV7-2 and TRBJ1-2; unclear D gene. The CDR3 is 14 residues long. V was cut by 7 bases and J by 3 bases, with 15 bases left in between. Germline V gives CDR1 SGHTA, CDR2 FQGNSA. The CDR3 here is CASTPGRKDYGYTF. The CDR3 coding sequence is TGTGCCAGCACCCCGGGGAGGAAGGACTATGGCTACACCTTC.

The rearrangement joins TRBV2 to TRBJ1-4; no clear D gene. Germline values: CDR1 SNHLY, CDR2 FYNNEI. V lost 1 base, J lost 7 bases, and 10 bases lay in between. This CDR3 has 14 residues. The CDR3 is CASSEVSEVEKLFF. The DNA of the CDR3 is TGTGCCAGCAGTGAAGTATCGGAAGTTGAAAAACTGTTTTTT.

This clonotype occurred a few times. V usage is TRBV6-1 and J usage is TRBJ2-5, with D possibly being TRBD1 (5 bases). This CDR3 is 13 amino acids long. V lost 6 bases to trimming and J lost 4 bases, with 12 bases between them. Germline CDR1 MNHNS, CDR2 SASEGT. The CDR3 nucleotides are TGTGCCAGCAGGCAGTCAGGGTCAGAGACCCAGTACTTC. As protein: CASRQSGSETQYF.

This clonotype was seen a few times. The chain employs TRBV11-1 and TRBJ2-1; 14 bases fit TRBD2. This CDR3 region has 18 residues. J lost 0 bases, V lost 8 bases, and 9 bases had no gene match. CDR1 and CDR2 (germline): SGHAT, FQDESV (reference sequence). As DNA, the CDR3 is TGTGCCAGCTCCCCGGGACTAGCGGGGGCACTCTCCTACAATGAGCAGTTCTTC. Amino acid sequence: CASSPGLAGALSYNEQFF.

This clonotype came up a few times. The V and J genes are TRBV27 and TRBJ1-5, with D unresolved. In germline, CDR1 is MNHEY, CDR2 SMNVEV (reference sequence). The CDR3 is 12 amino acids. Trimming pared 5 bases from V and 4 bases from J, leaving 6 bases between. CDR3 sequence reads: CASSQTNQPQHF. CDR3 nucleotides: TGTGCCAGCAGTCAGACGAATCAGCCCCAGCATTTT.

The gene calls are TRBV4-2 and TRBJ2-6; weak D call: TRBD1 (5 bases). V was cut by 3 bases and J by 2 bases, with 8 bases left in between. Per germline, CDR1 LGHNA and CDR2 YNFKEQ. This CDR3 has 15 residues. CDR3 in DNA: TGTGCCAGCAGCCAGGGGCAGGCTGGGGCCAACGTCCTGACTTTC. Residues: CASSQGQAGANVLTF.

This clonotype was seen many times. The chain is built from TRBV5-6 and TRBJ1-2; TRBD1 matches at 7 bases. Germline V CDR1 and CDR2: SGHDT, YYEEEE. J was trimmed by 4 bases and V by 4 bases; bases with no gene match: 7. The CDR3 runs 14 residues. As DNA, the CDR3 is TGTGCCAGCAGCCCTGGCGGGACAGCCTATGGCTACACCTTC. This codes for CASSPGGTAYGYTF.

This clonotype was observed a few times. The chain joins TRBV7-2 to TRBJ2-5, with D tentatively TRBD1 (5 bases). The CDR3 totals 13 residues. Germline V gives CDR1 SGHTA, CDR2 FQGNSA. V was trimmed by 8 bases and J by 4 bases, leaving 14 bases between them. This CDR3 reads CASGKGARETQYF. The CDR3 DNA sequence: TGTGCCAGCGGTAAAGGGGCCCGAGAGACCCAGTACTTC.

The genes are TRBV5-1 and TRBJ2-4; the D gene could be TRBD1 or TRBD2 (5 bases each). Germline V gene sequence: CDR1 SGHRS, CDR2 YFSETQ. The CDR3 is 15 amino acids. V dropped 3 bases and J dropped 2 bases, with 12 bases sitting between them. DNA for the CDR3: TGCGCCAGCAGCTGGGACCCCTCGCCCAAAAACATTCAGTACTTC. This translates into CASSWDPSPKNIQYF. Together with reference TRBV5-1 and TRBJ2-4, the CDR3 gives the full variable domain: KAGVTQTPRYLIKTRGQQVTLSCSPISGHRSVSWYQQTPGQGLQFLFEYFSETQRNKGNFPGRFSGRQFSNSRSEMNVSTLELGDSALYLCASSWDPSPKNIQYFGAGTRLSVL.

V and J are TRBV20-1 and TRBJ2-3; no clear D. This CDR3 is built from 15 residues. Between the trimmed V and J ends, which lost 3 bases and 6 bases, there was a span of 19 bases. Germline assignment: CDR1 DFQATT and CDR2 SNEGSKA (reference sequence). The CDR3 DNA follows: TGCAGTGCTAGCTACAATACCATGCGACTGGATACGCAGTATTTT. Its protein is CSASYNTMRLDTQYF.

The chain links TRBV12-3 or TRBV12-4 to TRBJ1-4; 9 nucleotides match TRBD1. Losses at the gene ends were 3 bases for V and 7 bases for J; bases not matched to a gene: 6. This CDR3 comprises 15 residues. CDR3 DNA: TGTGCCAGCAGTTTTACAGGGGGCCTGGGTGAAAAACTGTTTTTT. Residues: CASSFTGGLGEKLFF.

The chain uses TRBV20-1 and TRBJ1-2; TRBD1 aligns across 8 bases. CDR1 and CDR2 from the germline V gene are DFQATT and SNEGSKA (reference sequence). With 0 bases clipped from V and 8 bases from J, the junction kept 8 bases outside the gene matches. This CDR3 spans 14 amino acids. CDR3 coding DNA: TGCAGTGCTAGAGACGACAGGGGACCAGGAGGCTACACCTTC. Translating it yields CSARDDRGPGGYTF.